The rows below give T cell receptor beta chains drawn from one sample of a study of blood T cell repertoires in COVID-19. Assay: immunoSEQ multiplex PCR; the TCRdb copy retains only in-frame clones and omits some. This table has some 90,000 clones, about 82% appearing once. Sequenced material: peripheral blood. These receptor sequences come from a human donor in a cohort sampled during active COVID-19. Each CDR3 is given with its conserved first and last residue. Fields, in order: J gene, clone size, CDR3 length, D gene, V gene, CDR3 DNA, CDR3 protein. A D gene is named only where the DNA matches it firmly. Rows may omit the clone size; those that give it use once, few, many or a size class.

j_gene: TRBJ2-2; abundance: NA; len: 14; d_gene: NA; v_gene: TRBV14; CDR3nt: TGTGCCAGCAGCCGCTTAGAGGTCCCCGGGGAGCTGTTTTTT; CDR3aa: CASSRLEVPGELFF
j_gene: TRBJ2-3; abundance: NA; len: 16; d_gene: NA; v_gene: TRBV7-9; CDR3nt: TGTGCCAGCAGCGACAACCGGGACAATGTTCCAGATACGCAGTATTTT; CDR3aa: CASSDNRDNVPDTQYF
j_gene: TRBJ2-1; abundance: NA; len: 15; d_gene: TRBD2; v_gene: TRBV9; CDR3nt: TGTGCCAGCAGCGTAGTACTAGCGGGAGAGGGTGAGCAGTTCTTC; CDR3aa: CASSVVLAGEGEQFF
j_gene: TRBJ2-5; abundance: NA; len: 14; d_gene: NA; v_gene: TRBV7-9; CDR3nt: TGTGCCAGCAGCTTAATTGCGGGTCAAGAGACCCAGTACTTC; CDR3aa: CASSLIAGQETQYF
j_gene: TRBJ2-1; abundance: NA; len: 19; d_gene: TRBD2; v_gene: TRBV5-1; CDR3nt: TGCGCCAGCAGCACCACTAGGGATAGCGGGAGTATTCGGGGAAATGAGCAGTTCTTC; CDR3aa: CASSTTRDSGSIRGNEQFF
j_gene: TRBJ1-5; abundance: NA; len: 16; d_gene: NA; v_gene: TRBV28; CDR3nt: TGTGCCAGCAGTTTATCGGCAGGCGCTCGTCGTCAGCCCCAGCATTTT; CDR3aa: CASSLSAGARRQPQHF
j_gene: TRBJ2-7; abundance: NA; len: 16; d_gene: TRBD2; v_gene: TRBV9; CDR3nt: TGTGCCAGCAGCGTAGCTACTAGCGGGAGTTTTGGCGAGCAGTACTTC; CDR3aa: CASSVATSGSFGEQYF
j_gene: TRBJ2-1; abundance: once; len: 17; d_gene: TRBD2; v_gene: TRBV27; CDR3nt: TGTGCCAGCAGTTTAACCTGGACTAGCGGGAGACCTCGTGAGCAGTTCTTC; CDR3aa: CASSLTWTSGRPREQFF
j_gene: TRBJ2-7; abundance: NA; len: 13; d_gene: NA; v_gene: TRBV19; CDR3nt: TGTGCCAGTAGTATAGGCCAGGTCTACGAGCAGTACTTC; CDR3aa: CASSIGQVYEQYF
j_gene: TRBJ2-3; abundance: few; len: 15; d_gene: NA; v_gene: TRBV5-1; CDR3nt: TGCGCCAGCAGATACCTTGGGACTAGCACAGATACGCAGTATTTT; CDR3aa: CASRYLGTSTDTQYF
j_gene: TRBJ2-1; abundance: NA; len: 16; d_gene: NA; v_gene: TRBV4-3; CDR3nt: TGCGCCAGCAGCCAAGATCCGCGTTCCTTTTACAATGAGCAGTTCTTC; CDR3aa: CASSQDPRSFYNEQFF
j_gene: TRBJ1-3; abundance: once; len: 15; d_gene: NA; v_gene: TRBV3-1/TRBV3-2; CDR3nt: TGTGCCAGCAGCCAAGAAACGGGAACGAGAAACACCATATATTTT; CDR3aa: CASSQETGTRNTIYF
j_gene: TRBJ1-5; abundance: NA; len: 16; d_gene: TRBD1; v_gene: TRBV5-6; CDR3nt: TGTGCCAGCAGCTTCGAAGGACAGGGGTTAAATCAGCCCCAGCATTTT; CDR3aa: CASSFEGQGLNQPQHF
j_gene: TRBJ2-1; abundance: NA; len: 16; d_gene: TRBD1; v_gene: TRBV5-6; CDR3nt: TGTGCCAGCAGCTTACCCCGGGACAGGGGAAGGGATGAGCAGTTCTTC; CDR3aa: CASSLPRDRGRDEQFF
j_gene: TRBJ2-7; abundance: NA; len: 13; d_gene: NA; v_gene: TRBV10-3; CDR3nt: TGTGCCATCAGTGGGGGGCACTCCTACGAGCAGTACTTC; CDR3aa: CAISGGHSYEQYF
j_gene: TRBJ1-4; abundance: NA; len: 16; d_gene: NA; v_gene: TRBV4-3; CDR3nt: TGCGCCAGCAGCCAAGTAAATCTCAACTTTAATGAAAAACTGTTTTTT; CDR3aa: CASSQVNLNFNEKLFF
j_gene: TRBJ1-3; abundance: NA; len: 16; d_gene: NA; v_gene: TRBV11-2; CDR3nt: TGTGCCAGCAGCCCCCTGGACAATTTCTCTGGAAACACCATATATTTT; CDR3aa: CASSPLDNFSGNTIYF
j_gene: TRBJ2-2; abundance: NA; len: 13; d_gene: NA; v_gene: TRBV11-1; CDR3nt: TGTGCCAGCAGCTTAGAAGCATCCGGGGAGCTGTTTTTT; CDR3aa: CASSLEASGELFF
j_gene: TRBJ1-5; abundance: NA; len: 14; d_gene: NA; v_gene: TRBV18; CDR3nt: TGTGCCAGCTCATCCTCAGGGGGCAATCAGCCCCAGCATTTT; CDR3aa: CASSSSGGNQPQHF
j_gene: TRBJ1-4; abundance: NA; len: 13; d_gene: NA; v_gene: TRBV10-1; CDR3nt: TGCGCCAGCAGTCCTGGGGGCGCGGAAAAACTGTTTTTT; CDR3aa: CASSPGGAEKLFF
j_gene: TRBJ1-2; abundance: NA; len: 21; d_gene: TRBD1; v_gene: TRBV19; CDR3nt: TGTGCCAGTTCGCGGAGAGGGTTGGGACAGGCCGAAGGACGAGCTAACTATGGCTACACCTTC; CDR3aa: CASSRRGLGQAEGRANYGYTF
j_gene: TRBJ2-4; abundance: NA; len: 17; d_gene: TRBD2; v_gene: TRBV18; CDR3nt: TGTGCCAGCTCACCACCGGGGGCTAGCGGGGGAAAAAACATTCAGTACTTC; CDR3aa: CASSPPGASGGKNIQYF
j_gene: TRBJ2-1; abundance: NA; len: 17; d_gene: TRBD2; v_gene: TRBV4-3; CDR3nt: TGCGCCAGCAGCCAAGAATTTCTAGCGGGCAAGTACAATGAGCAGTTCTTC; CDR3aa: CASSQEFLAGKYNEQFF
j_gene: TRBJ1-1; abundance: few; len: 13; d_gene: NA; v_gene: TRBV10-3; CDR3nt: TGTGCCATCACAGGATATGAGAACACTGAAGCTTTCTTT; CDR3aa: CAITGYENTEAFF
j_gene: TRBJ2-7; abundance: NA; len: 14; d_gene: NA; v_gene: TRBV2; CDR3nt: TGTGCCAGCAGTGTATCCGGGAGCTCCTACGAGCAGTACTTC; CDR3aa: CASSVSGSSYEQYF
j_gene: TRBJ2-2; abundance: NA; len: 15; d_gene: TRBD1; v_gene: TRBV3-1/TRBV3-2; CDR3nt: TGTGCCAGCAGCCAAGGGAACAGGGGAACCGGGGAGCTGTTTTTT; CDR3aa: CASSQGNRGTGELFF
j_gene: TRBJ2-1; abundance: NA; len: 19; d_gene: TRBD2; v_gene: TRBV6-2/TRBV6-3; CDR3nt: TGTGCCAGCAGTTATGATCATCGGGGACTAGCGGGACTTTACAATGAGCAGTTCTTC; CDR3aa: CASSYDHRGLAGLYNEQFF
j_gene: TRBJ1-1; abundance: NA; len: 14; d_gene: TRBD1; v_gene: TRBV2; CDR3nt: TGTGCCAGCAGGGAACAGGGGTACAACACTGAAGCTTTCTTT; CDR3aa: CASREQGYNTEAFF
j_gene: TRBJ1-2; abundance: NA; len: 14; d_gene: TRBD1; v_gene: TRBV28; CDR3nt: TGTGCCAGCAGTCGGGACAGTGCTAACTATGGCTACACCTTC; CDR3aa: CASSRDSANYGYTF
j_gene: TRBJ1-6; abundance: NA; len: 13; d_gene: NA; v_gene: TRBV29-1; CDR3nt: TGCAGCACTGGCGGGGGGAGGAGATCACCCCTCCACTTT; CDR3aa: CSTGGGRRSPLHF
j_gene: TRBJ2-1; abundance: once; len: 13; d_gene: TRBD1; v_gene: TRBV6-4; CDR3nt: TGTGCCATCGGACAGGGGGCAGACAATGAGCAGTTCTTC; CDR3aa: CAIGQGADNEQFF
j_gene: TRBJ1-3; abundance: once; len: 16; d_gene: NA; v_gene: TRBV6-1; CDR3nt: TGTGCCAGCAGTGCTCAGGGCCGGGTTGCTGGAAACACCATATATTTT; CDR3aa: CASSAQGRVAGNTIYF
j_gene: TRBJ2-3; abundance: NA; len: 16; d_gene: TRBD2; v_gene: TRBV5-1; CDR3nt: TGCGCCAGCAGCTTGGGGGTAGCGGGGAACACAGATACGCAGTATTTT; CDR3aa: CASSLGVAGNTDTQYF
j_gene: TRBJ2-7; abundance: once; len: 15; d_gene: TRBD1; v_gene: TRBV6-6; CDR3nt: TGTGCCAGCAGGGCGGGACAGGGAAATTCATACGAGCAGTACTTC; CDR3aa: CASRAGQGNSYEQYF
j_gene: TRBJ2-3; abundance: NA; len: 15; d_gene: TRBD2; v_gene: TRBV27; CDR3nt: TGTGCCAGCAGCCTTGTGCGGGAGGGCCCAGATACGCAGTATTTT; CDR3aa: CASSLVREGPDTQYF
j_gene: TRBJ1-2; abundance: NA; len: 16; d_gene: NA; v_gene: TRBV4-2; CDR3nt: TGTGCCAGCAGCCAAGAGCGGAGCACTGGGAACTATGGCTACACCTTC; CDR3aa: CASSQERSTGNYGYTF
j_gene: TRBJ1-1; abundance: NA; len: 16; d_gene: NA; v_gene: TRBV11-2; CDR3nt: TGTGCCAGCAGCTTAGGAAAGGTGTGGAGGGACACTGAAGCTTTCTTT; CDR3aa: CASSLGKVWRDTEAFF